Sequencing of this TCR beta chain was carried out in a study of vaccination effects on CD4 cells after COVID-19. Antigen-specific CD4+ T cell clonotypes were called by their expansion after viral peptide-pool culture in ViraFEST. With about ten days of culture completed, CD4+ T cells were isolated. As to this clone: The antigen remains undetermined.

Data came from immunoSEQ multiplex PCR; TCRdb stores just in-frame clones and leaves some out. The sample carries tens of thousands of clones, roughly two thirds recorded once. The specimen comprised CD4+ T cells from PBMCs cultured with HCoV-229E spike peptides, sampled before COVID-19 vaccination. The sequence derives from a human donor who received a COVID-19 vaccine.

The CDR3 sequence: CASSSPRQGEETQYF. The CDR3 nucleotides read TGCGCCAGCAGCTCCCCCCGACAGGGGGAAGAGACCCAGTACTTC. The chain employs TRBV4-1 and TRBJ2-5, with TRBD1 matching 9 bases. The CDR3 extends over 15 amino acids. Germline CDR1 and CDR2: MGHRA and YSYEKL. The V gene end was trimmed by 5 bases and the J gene end by 3 bases; junction bases not matched to a gene: 7.